A single sample is the source of the 25 T cell receptor beta chains below, sequenced in a study of identical twins. TCRdb re-called the 5' RACE reads through MiXCR, storing one row per CDR3 protein. This sample has some 320,000 distinct CDR3 sequences, with about 12% found just once. These data were also reused for a study on yellow fever vaccine responses in identical twins.

The sample consisted of CD8+ T cells sorted from blood. The receptors come from a woman under 30 in good health.

V gene TRBV12-5 combines with J gene TRBJ1-1, with 9 bases that match TRBD1. Germline V gene data show CDR1 as LGHNT and CDR2 as FRNRAP. The V segment lost 1 base and the J segment 6 bases; nucleotides outside the gene matches: 6. This CDR3 contains 15 residues. The CDR3 DNA is TGTGCTAGTGGTTTGGCCGCGACAGGGGGGGCTGAAGCTTTCTTT. Translated, it gives CASGLAATGGAEAFF.

This clonotype was found a few times. The chain uses TRBV20-1 and TRBJ2-5; possibly TRBD1 or TRBD2 for D (5 bases each). Germline V lookup: CDR1 DFQATT, CDR2 SNEGSKA (reference sequence). The V end was cut by 6 bases, the J end by 3 bases, with 11 bases between. The CDR3 loop spans 12 amino acids. CDR3 sequence reads: CSAYRGEETQYF. DNA for the CDR3: TGCAGTGCGTATCGGGGCGAAGAGACCCAGTACTTC.

This clonotype was counted between two and nine times. This chain uses TRBV28 with TRBJ2-1; D is perhaps TRBD2 (5 bases). V dropped 2 bases and J dropped 0 bases, with 11 bases sitting between them. Germline CDR1 and CDR2: MDHEN and SYDVKM. CDR3 size: 16 residues. The CDR3 reads CASSLITGSSYNEQFF. The CDR3 bases are TGTGCCAGCAGTTTAATTACGGGAAGCTCCTACAATGAGCAGTTCTTC.

This clonotype was seen many times. J is TRBJ2-7 and V is TRBV29-1; no firm D call. The CDR3 has 13 amino acids. V lost 2 bases, J lost 2 bases, and 10 bases lay in between. The germline V gene encodes CDR1 SQVTM and CDR2 ANQGSEA. The CDR3 protein is CSVESTDTYEQYF. DNA for the CDR3: TGCAGCGTTGAAAGTACAGATACCTACGAGCAGTACTTC.

V is TRBV5-5 and J is TRBJ2-1; the D call may be TRBD1 or TRBD2 (6 bases each). V was pared by 4 bases and J by 2 bases, with 16 bases between. This CDR3 is built from 16 residues. CDR1 SGHKS and CDR2 YYEKEE come from the germline V gene (reference sequence). The CDR3 DNA follows: TGTGCCAGCAGCACCCGTTGGGGGGCCACCTACAATGAGCAGTTCTTC. The encoded protein is CASSTRWGATYNEQFF.

This clonotype was seen only a few times. The V call is TRBV6-5, the J call TRBJ2-1; 8 positions match TRBD1. This CDR3 comprises 14 residues. Germline V gives CDR1 MNHEY, CDR2 SVGAGI. V gave up 6 bases and J gave up 7 bases; unmatched junction bases: 8. The CDR3 is CASSYRDRPNEQFF. DNA of the CDR3: TGTGCCAGCAGCTACCGGGACAGGCCAAATGAGCAGTTCTTC.

This clonotype was counted between two and nine times. The chain uses TRBV4-1 and TRBJ2-2, with no clear D. Deletions cut 3 bases from V and 7 bases from J, with 15 bases between. The germline CDR1 and CDR2 sequences are MGHRA and YSYEKL. This CDR3 spans 15 amino acids. The CDR3 sequence is CASSQAVPMGGELFF. Here the CDR3 DNA reads TGCGCCAGCAGCCAGGCCGTTCCCATGGGCGGGGAGCTGTTTTTT.

The sample holds a few counts of this clonotype. The V and J genes are TRBV4-1 and TRBJ2-7, with 8 bases identical to TRBD2. The trim removed 1 base at V and 3 bases at J, leaving 5 bases unmatched. This CDR3 spans 15 amino acids. Germline CDR1 is MGHRA and CDR2 is YSYEKL. CDR3 amino acids: CASSQASGSFYEQYF. CDR3 DNA sequence: TGCGCCAGCAGCCAAGCAAGCGGGAGCTTCTACGAGCAGTACTTC.

This chain connects TRBV15 to TRBJ2-1; D unresolved. Germline V gene lookup returns CDR1 LNHNV and CDR2 YYDKDF (reference sequence). This CDR3 region has 13 residues. The V end was cut by 3 bases, the J end by 3 bases, with 6 bases between. In nucleotides, the CDR3 is TGTGCCACCAGCAGGACGGTCTACAATGAGCAGTTCTTC. Its translation: CATSRTVYNEQFF.

Many counts were recorded for this clonotype. The gene calls are TRBV5-1 and TRBJ2-3, with D possibly being TRBD2 (6 bases). The V and J ends lost 3 bases and 1 base respectively, with 9 bases between them. Germline CDR1 and CDR2: SGHRS and YFSETQ. The CDR3 spans 14 residues. In DNA form, the CDR3 reads TGCGCCAGCAGCTGGGCTAGCGGCACAGATACGCAGTATTTT. Translation gives CASSWASGTDTQYF. The full variable domain, with the rest looked up from reference TRBV5-1 and TRBJ2-3, is KAGVTQTPRYLIKTRGQQVTLSCSPISGHRSVSWYQQTPGQGLQFLFEYFSETQRNKGNFPGRFSGRQFSNSRSEMNVSTLELGDSALYLCASSWASGTDTQYFGPGTRLTVL.

Ten or more counts support this clonotype. The V call is TRBV3-1, the J call TRBJ1-1, with TRBD1 as a possible D gene (6 bases). Trimming cost V 0 bases and J 5 bases, with 16 bases left between them. The CDR3 is 16 residues long. Germline CDR1 reads LGHDT; CDR2 reads YNNKEL (reference sequence). The CDR3 loop reads CASSQEWGTGRTEAFF. The DNA of the CDR3 is TGTGCCAGCAGCCAAGAGTGGGGAACAGGGAGAACTGAAGCTTTCTTT.

The J gene is TRBJ2-1, the V gene TRBV5-1; maybe TRBD2 (6 bases). The CDR3 is 17 residues long. The ends were cut back, 7 bases at V and 1 base at J, with 21 bases in the middle. Germline V CDR1 and CDR2: SGHRS, YFSETQ. The CDR3 bases are TGCGCCAGCGCCGACCGGGACTCGGGTTTATCCTACAATGAGCAGTTCTTC. Translated, it gives CASADRDSGLSYNEQFF.

This clonotype turned up a few times. The J gene is TRBJ2-7, the V gene TRBV20-1, with TRBD2 matching 8 bases. CDR3 length: 15 amino acids. Trimming at V came to 2 bases and at J to 3 bases, leaving 9 bases not matched to a gene. Germline assignment: CDR1 DFQATT and CDR2 SNEGSKA (reference sequence). The CDR3 DNA is TGCAGTGCTAGAAAAAACGAGCGGGAGTTCTACGAGCAGTACTTC. Protein sequence: CSARKNEREFYEQYF.

This clonotype has more than one count but fewer than ten. This chain uses TRBV4-2 with TRBJ2-7; 13 nucleotides match TRBD2. This CDR3 has 16 residues. V lost 4 bases, J lost 6 bases, and 9 bases stayed unmatched. The germline CDR1 and CDR2 sequences are LGHNA and YNFKEQ. This CDR3 reads CASSPELAGGPFEQYF. The CDR3 region has the DNA TGTGCCAGCAGCCCCGAACTAGCGGGAGGGCCTTTCGAGCAGTACTTC.

The chain recombines TRBV12-3 or TRBV12-4 with TRBJ1-5; 7 bases are a match to TRBD1. The CDR3 contains 12 residues. The V segment lost 7 bases and the J segment 11 bases; nucleotides outside the gene matches: 8. CDR3 protein: CASTTHGQAQHF. Here the CDR3 DNA reads TGTGCCAGCACCACTCATGGACAGGCCCAGCATTTT.

This clonotype was counted between two and nine times. V and J are TRBV2 and TRBJ2-7, with 8 bases fitting TRBD2. The germline gives CDR1 SNHLY, CDR2 FYNNEI. There are 14 residues in the CDR3. J was trimmed by 3 bases and V by 6 bases; bases with no gene match: 7. In nucleotides, the CDR3 is TGTGCCAGCAGCGAAAGCGGGGGCAACTACGAGCAGTACGTC. Its translation is CASSESGGNYEQYV.

Comments on this clonotype: An end of the junction does not agree with germline; a read error may underlie this. The chain combines TRBV7-6 with TRBJ2-1; 10 bases align to TRBD2. Germline CDR1 is SGHVS and CDR2 is FNYEAQ. CDR3 size: 14 residues. This chain's CDR3 is CVSSLAGGYNEQFF. CDR3 in DNA: TGTGTCAGCAGTTTAGCGGGGGGTTACAATGAGCAGTTCTTC.

This chain uses TRBV7-6 with TRBJ2-3; TRBD2 aligns across 9 bases. V dropped 5 bases and J dropped 3; count of bases not matched to a gene: 12. Germline CDR1 reads SGHVS; CDR2 reads FNYEAQ. The CDR3 covers 17 residues. The chain's CDR3 is CASSPGGAGGVTDTQYF. CDR3 DNA sequence: TGTGCCAGCAGCCCGGGAGGAGCGGGAGGAGTAACAGATACGCAGTATTTT.

This clonotype came up a few times. For the CDR3, the DNA is TGCAGCGCCGCCCACGGACAGGGAGGGTCCGGGGAGCTGTTTTTT. Protein: CSAAHGQGGSGELFF. This chain connects TRBV29-1 to TRBJ2-2; the D gene is possibly TRBD1 (8 bases). Between the trimmed V and J ends, which lost 7 bases and 6 bases, there was a span of 21 bases. Germline values: CDR1 SQVTM, CDR2 ANQGSEA. This CDR3 has 15 residues.

This clonotype was detected a few times. CDR3 coding DNA: TGTGCCAGCAGTTACTTGGGTTCAGAGGGCGGGAATCAGCCCCAGCATTTT. It specifies CASSYLGSEGGNQPQHF. This chain joins TRBV6-5 and TRBJ1-5; D uncertain. Germline V CDR1 and CDR2: MNHEY, SVGAGI. V shed 1 base and J shed 4 bases, with 17 bases lying between them. CDR3 length: 17 residues.

The chain couples TRBV5-1 to TRBJ2-1; the match to TRBD1 covers 7 bases. The V and J ends lost 3 bases and 10 bases, in that order; junction bases with no gene match: 7. In germline, CDR1 is SGHRS, CDR2 YFSETQ. This CDR3 spans 13 amino acids. In DNA form, the CDR3 reads TGCGCCAGCAGCTACAAACCAGGGGGAGAGCAGTTCTTC. This translates into CASSYKPGGEQFF.

This clonotype was picked up a small number of times. The rearrangement joins TRBV12-3 or TRBV12-4 to TRBJ2-1; D unclear. The CDR3 consists of 13 residues. V lost 5 bases and J 9 bases, leaving 14 bases between the germline ends. For the CDR3, the DNA is TGTGCCAGCAGTCCTACAACTCCGAGTGAGCAGTTCTTC. Its protein is CASSPTTPSEQFF.

The chain combines TRBV20-1 with TRBJ2-1, with TRBD2 matching 15 bases. Germline V gives CDR1 DFQATT, CDR2 SNEGSKA (reference sequence). The CDR3 has 18 residues. Losses at the gene ends were 5 bases for V and 6 bases for J; bases not matched to a gene: 14. The DNA for the CDR3 is TGCAGTGCTGGCGGACTAGCGGGAGGGCCAGGGCTCTCCAATGAGCAGTTCTTC. Residues: CSAGGLAGGPGLSNEQFF.

This clonotype was seen a handful of times. The chain links TRBV2 to TRBJ2-1; D is perhaps TRBD2 (7 bases). The V gene lost 4 bases and the J gene lost 5 bases, with 21 bases spanning the gap. Germline lookup yields CDR1 SNHLY and CDR2 FYNNEI. The CDR3 spans 17 residues. The CDR3 DNA sequence: TGTGCCAGCAGTGTTTACGGGGGCGGGAGCCCCGACAATGAGCAGTTCTTC. It translates to CASSVYGGGSPDNEQFF.

The V gene is TRBV14, the J gene TRBJ2-1; 10 nucleotides line up with TRBD2. CDR3 size: 16 residues. Germline CDR1 reads SGHDN; CDR2 reads FVKESK. Trimming removed 1 base from V and 5 bases from J; junction bases left unmatched: 5. The CDR3 loop is CASSQAASGSHNEQFF. The CDR3 DNA is TGTGCCAGCAGCCAAGCCGCTAGCGGGAGCCACAATGAGCAGTTCTTC.